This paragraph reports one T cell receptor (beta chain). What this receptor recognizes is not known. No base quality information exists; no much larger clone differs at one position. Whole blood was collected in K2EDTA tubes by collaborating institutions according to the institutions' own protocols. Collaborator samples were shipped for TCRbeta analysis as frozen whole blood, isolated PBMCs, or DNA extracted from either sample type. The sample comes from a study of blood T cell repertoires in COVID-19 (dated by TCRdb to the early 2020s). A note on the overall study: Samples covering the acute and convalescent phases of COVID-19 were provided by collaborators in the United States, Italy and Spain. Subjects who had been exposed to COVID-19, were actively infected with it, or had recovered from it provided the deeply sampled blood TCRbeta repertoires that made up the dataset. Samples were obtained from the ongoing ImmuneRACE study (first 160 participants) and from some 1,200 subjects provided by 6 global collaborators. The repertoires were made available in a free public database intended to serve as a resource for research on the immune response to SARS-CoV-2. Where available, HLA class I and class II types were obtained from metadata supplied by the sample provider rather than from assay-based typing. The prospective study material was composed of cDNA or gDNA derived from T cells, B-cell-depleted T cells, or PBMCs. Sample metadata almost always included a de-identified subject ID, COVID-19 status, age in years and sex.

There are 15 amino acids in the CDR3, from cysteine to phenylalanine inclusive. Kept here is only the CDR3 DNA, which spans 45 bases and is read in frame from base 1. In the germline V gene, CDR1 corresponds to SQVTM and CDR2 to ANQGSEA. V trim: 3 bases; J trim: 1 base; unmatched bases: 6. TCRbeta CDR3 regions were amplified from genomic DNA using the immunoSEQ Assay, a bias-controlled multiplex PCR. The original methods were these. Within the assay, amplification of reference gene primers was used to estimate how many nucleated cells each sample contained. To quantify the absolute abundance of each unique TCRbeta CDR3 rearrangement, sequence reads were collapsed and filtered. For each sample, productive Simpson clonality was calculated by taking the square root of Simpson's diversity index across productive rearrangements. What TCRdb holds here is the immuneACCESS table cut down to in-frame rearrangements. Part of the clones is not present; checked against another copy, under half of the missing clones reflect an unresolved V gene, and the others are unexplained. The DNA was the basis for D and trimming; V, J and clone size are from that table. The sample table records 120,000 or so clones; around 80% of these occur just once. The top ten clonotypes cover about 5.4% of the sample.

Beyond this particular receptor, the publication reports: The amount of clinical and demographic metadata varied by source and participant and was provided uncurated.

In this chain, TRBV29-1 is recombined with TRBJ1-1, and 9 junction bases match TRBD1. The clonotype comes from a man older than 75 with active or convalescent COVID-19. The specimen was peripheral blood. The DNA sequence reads TGCAGCGTTGAGGGGTCGGACAGGGGGAACACTGAAGCTTTCTTT. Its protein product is CSVEGSDRGNTEAFF.